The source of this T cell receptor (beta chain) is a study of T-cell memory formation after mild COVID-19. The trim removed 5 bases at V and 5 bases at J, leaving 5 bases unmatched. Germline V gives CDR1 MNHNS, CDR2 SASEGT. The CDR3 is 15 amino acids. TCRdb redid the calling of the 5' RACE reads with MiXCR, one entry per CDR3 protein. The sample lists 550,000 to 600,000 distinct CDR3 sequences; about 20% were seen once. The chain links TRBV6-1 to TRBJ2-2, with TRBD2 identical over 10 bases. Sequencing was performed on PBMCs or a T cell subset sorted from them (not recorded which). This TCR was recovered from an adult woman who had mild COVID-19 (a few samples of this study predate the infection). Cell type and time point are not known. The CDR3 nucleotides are TGTGCCAGCAGTCCTCTAGCGGGGGAAACCGGGGAGCTGTTTTTT. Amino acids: CASSPLAGETGELFF.